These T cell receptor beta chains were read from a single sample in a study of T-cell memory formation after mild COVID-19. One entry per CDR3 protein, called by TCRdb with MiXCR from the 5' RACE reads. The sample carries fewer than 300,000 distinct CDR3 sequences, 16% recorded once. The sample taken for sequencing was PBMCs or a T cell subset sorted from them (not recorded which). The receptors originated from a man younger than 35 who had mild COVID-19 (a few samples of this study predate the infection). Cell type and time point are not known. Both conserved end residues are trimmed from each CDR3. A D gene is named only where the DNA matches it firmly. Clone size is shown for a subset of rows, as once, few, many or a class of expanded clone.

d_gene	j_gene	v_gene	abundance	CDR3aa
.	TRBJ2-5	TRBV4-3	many	ASSLTDQETQY
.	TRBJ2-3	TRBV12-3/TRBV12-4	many	ASSLSPVSTDTQY
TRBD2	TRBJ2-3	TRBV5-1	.	ASTRPSGAGGTDTQY
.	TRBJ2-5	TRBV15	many	ATSYRPGVRETQY
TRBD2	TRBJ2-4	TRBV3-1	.	ASSQDLGLADIQY
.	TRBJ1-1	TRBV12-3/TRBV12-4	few	ASSFLTLVRGEAF
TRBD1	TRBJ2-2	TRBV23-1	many	ASSQSGTGTTGELF
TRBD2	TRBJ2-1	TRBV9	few	ASSVAGSGAYNEQF
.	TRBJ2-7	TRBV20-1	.	SASGAYEQY
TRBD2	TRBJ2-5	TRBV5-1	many	ASSPSGEVAGETQY
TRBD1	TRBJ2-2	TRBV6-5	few	ASTLNRGTGELF
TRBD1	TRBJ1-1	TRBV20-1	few	SARAGTVNTEAF
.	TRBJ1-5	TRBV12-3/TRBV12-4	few	ASSSRVAPGNQPQH
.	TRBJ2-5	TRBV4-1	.	ASSQENQETQY
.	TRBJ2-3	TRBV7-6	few	ASSLGGSGGSDTQY